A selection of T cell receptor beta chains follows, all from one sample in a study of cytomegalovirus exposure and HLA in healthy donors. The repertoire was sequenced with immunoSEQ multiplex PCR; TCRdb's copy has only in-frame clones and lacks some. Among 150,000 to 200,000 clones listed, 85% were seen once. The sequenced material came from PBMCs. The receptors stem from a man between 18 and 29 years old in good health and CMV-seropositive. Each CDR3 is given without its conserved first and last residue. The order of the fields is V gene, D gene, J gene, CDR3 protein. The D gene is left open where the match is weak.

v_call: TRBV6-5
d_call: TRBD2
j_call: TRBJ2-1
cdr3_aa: ASSFSGAAYNEQF

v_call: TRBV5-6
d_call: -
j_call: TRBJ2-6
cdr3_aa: ASSLGPSGVDVLT

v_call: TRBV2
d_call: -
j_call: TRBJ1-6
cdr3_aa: ASSAQSPLH

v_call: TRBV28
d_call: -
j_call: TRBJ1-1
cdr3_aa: ASSLFVMSITEAF

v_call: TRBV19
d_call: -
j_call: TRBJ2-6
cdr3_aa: ASTNLGGSGANVLT

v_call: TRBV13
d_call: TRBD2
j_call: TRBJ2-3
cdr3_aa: ASSLSGGKTSTDTQY

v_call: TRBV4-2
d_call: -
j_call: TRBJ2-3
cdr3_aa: ASSQDQRSTDTQY

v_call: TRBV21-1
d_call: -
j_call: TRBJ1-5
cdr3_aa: ASSPDTYQPQH

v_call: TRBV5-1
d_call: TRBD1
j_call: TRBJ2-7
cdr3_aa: ASSLTGNEQY

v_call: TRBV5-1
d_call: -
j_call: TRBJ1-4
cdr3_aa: ASSLGQGREKLF

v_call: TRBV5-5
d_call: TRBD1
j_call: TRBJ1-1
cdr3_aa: ASTIRTGRDTEAF

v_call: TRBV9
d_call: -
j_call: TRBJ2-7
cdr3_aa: ASSVGGLSSYEQY

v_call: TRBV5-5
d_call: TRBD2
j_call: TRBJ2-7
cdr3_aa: ASSQSGTLSYEQY

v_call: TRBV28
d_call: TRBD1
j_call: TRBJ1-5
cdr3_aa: ASSLTGNQPQH

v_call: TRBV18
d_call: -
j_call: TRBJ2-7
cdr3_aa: ASSPPFPGAYEQY

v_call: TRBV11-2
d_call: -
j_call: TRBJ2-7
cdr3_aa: ASSFGMGAFYEQY

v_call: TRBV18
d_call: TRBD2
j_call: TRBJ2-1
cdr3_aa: ASSPRGGAGDEQF

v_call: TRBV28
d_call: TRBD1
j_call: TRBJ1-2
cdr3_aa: ASSPTGNYGYT

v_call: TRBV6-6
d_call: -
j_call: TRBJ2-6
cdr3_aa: AEASGANVLT

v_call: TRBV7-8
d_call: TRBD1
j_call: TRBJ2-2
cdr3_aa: ASRSLNLGQGTTGELF

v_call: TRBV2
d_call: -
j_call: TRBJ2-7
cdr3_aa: ASSEALTLPDEQY

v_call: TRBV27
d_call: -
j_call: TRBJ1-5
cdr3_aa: ASSLFGTSGQPQH

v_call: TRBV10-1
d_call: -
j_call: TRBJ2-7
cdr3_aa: ASSDGNEQY

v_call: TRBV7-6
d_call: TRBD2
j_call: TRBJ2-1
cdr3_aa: ASSLVAGATNEQF

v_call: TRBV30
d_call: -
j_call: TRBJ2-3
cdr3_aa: AWSVGAADTQY

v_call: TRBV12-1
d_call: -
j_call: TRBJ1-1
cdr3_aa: ASSHTTMNTEAF

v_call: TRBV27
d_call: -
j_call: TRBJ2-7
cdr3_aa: ASSLDRGYEQY

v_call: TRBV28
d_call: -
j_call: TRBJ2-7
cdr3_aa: ASSSDRPYYEQY

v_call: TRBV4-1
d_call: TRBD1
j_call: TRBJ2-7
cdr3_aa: ASSQTTGGYEQY

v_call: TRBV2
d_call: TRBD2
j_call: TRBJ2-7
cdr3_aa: ASSEREIDEQY

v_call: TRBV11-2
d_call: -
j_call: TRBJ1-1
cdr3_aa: ASSPRSRVEDSAGPEAF

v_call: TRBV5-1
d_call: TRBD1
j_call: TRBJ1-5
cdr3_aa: ASSPRGGNQPQH

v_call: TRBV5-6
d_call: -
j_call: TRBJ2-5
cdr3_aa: ASSALVGQETQY

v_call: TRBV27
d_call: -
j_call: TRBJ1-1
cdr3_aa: ASSPRSRDTEAF

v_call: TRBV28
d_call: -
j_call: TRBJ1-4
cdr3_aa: ASSLGQSNEKLF

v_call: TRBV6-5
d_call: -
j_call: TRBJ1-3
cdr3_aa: ASSYALYSGNTIY

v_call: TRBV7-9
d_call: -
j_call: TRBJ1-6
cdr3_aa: ASSPPGGEPHSPLH